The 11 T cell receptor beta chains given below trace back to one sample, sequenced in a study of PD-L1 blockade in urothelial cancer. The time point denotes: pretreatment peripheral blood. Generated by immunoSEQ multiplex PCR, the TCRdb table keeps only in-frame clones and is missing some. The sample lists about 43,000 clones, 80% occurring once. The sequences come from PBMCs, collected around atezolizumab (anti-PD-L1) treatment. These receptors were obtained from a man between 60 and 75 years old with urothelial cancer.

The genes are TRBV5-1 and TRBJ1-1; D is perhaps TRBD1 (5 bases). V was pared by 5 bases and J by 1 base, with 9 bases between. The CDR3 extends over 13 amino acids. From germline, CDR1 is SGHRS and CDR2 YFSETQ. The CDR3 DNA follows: TGCGCCAGCAGAATGGGGGGGAACACTGAAGCTTTCTTT. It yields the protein CASRMGGNTEAFF.

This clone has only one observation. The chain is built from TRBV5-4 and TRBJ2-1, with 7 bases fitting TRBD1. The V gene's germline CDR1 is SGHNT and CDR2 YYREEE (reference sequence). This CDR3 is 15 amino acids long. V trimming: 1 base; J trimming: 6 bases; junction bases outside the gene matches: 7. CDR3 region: CASSLPGQTPNEQFF. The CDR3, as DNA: TGTGCCAGCAGCTTGCCGGGACAGACCCCCAATGAGCAGTTCTTC. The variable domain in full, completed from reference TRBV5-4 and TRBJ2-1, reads ETGVTQSPTHLIKTRGQQVTLRCSSQSGHNTVSWYQQALGQGPQFIFQYYREEENGRGNFPPRFSGLQFPNYSSELNVNALELDDSALYLCASSLPGQTPNEQFFGPGTRLTVL.

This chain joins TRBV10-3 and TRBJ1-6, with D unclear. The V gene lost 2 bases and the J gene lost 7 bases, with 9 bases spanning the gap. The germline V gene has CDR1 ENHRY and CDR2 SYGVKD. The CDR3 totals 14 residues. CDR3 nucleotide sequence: TGTGCCATCAGTGAGCCGTACAGCAATTCACCCCTCCACTTT. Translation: CAISEPYSNSPLHF.

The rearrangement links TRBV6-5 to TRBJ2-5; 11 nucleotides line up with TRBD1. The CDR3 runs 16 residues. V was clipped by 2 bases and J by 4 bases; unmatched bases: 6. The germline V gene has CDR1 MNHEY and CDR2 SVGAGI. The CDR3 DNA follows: TGTGCCAGCAGTTACGCCGGGACAGGGGGTGGAGAGACCCAGTACTTC. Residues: CASSYAGTGGGETQYF.

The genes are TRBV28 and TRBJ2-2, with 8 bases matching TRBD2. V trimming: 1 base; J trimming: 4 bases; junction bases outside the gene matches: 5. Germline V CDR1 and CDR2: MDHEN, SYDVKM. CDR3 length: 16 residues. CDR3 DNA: TGTGCCAGCAGTTTATATGGCGGGGGGTTCACCGGGGAGCTGTTTTTT. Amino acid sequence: CASSLYGGGFTGELFF.

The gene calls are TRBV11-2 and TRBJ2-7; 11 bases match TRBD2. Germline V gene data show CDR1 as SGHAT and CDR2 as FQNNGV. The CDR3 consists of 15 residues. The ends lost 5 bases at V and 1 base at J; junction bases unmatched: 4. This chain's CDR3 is CASSNSGGASYEQYF. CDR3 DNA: TGTGCCAGCAGCAATAGCGGGGGGGCTTCCTACGAGCAGTACTTC. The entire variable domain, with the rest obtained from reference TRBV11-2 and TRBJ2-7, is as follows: EAGVAQSPRYKIIEKRQSVAFWCNPISGHATLYWYQQILGQGPKLLIQFQNNGVVDDSQLPKDRFSAERLKGVDSTLKIQPAKLEDSAVYLCASSNSGGASYEQYFGPGTRLTVT.

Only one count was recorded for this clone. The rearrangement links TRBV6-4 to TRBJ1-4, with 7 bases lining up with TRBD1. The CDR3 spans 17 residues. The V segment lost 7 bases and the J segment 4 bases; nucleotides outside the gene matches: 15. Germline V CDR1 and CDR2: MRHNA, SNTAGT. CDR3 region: CASIRGTEKKVNEKLFF. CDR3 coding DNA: TGTGCCAGCATTCGAGGGACAGAGAAAAAAGTTAATGAAAAACTGTTTTTT.

The CDR3 region is CASSRRLAVNTGELFF. The CDR3 bases are TGTGCCAGCAGCAGGAGACTAGCGGTGAACACCGGGGAGCTGTTTTTT. The chain has TRBV21-1 and TRBJ2-2; no check of the table's D call, TRBD2, against the DNA was made. TRBV21-1 is a pseudogene. The CDR3 extends over 16 amino acids.

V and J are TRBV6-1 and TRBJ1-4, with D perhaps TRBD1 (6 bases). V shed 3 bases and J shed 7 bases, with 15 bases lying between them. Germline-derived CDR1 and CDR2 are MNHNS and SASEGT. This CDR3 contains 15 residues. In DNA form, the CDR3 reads TGTGCCAGCAGTGACCGCCGAGGGGGTACTGAAAAACTGTTTTTT. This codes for CASSDRRGGTEKLFF.

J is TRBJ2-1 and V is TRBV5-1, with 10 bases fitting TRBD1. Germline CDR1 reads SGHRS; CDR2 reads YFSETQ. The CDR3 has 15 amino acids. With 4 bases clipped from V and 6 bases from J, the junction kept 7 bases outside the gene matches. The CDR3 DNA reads TGCGCCAGCAGCCCGGGACAGGGGATGGGCAATGAGCAGTTCTTC. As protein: CASSPGQGMGNEQFF.

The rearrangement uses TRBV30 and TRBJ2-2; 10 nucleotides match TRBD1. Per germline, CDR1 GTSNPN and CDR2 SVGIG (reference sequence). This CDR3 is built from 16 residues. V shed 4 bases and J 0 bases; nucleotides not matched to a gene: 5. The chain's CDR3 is CAWIGQGGANTGELFF. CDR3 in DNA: TGTGCCTGGATAGGACAGGGGGGCGCGAACACCGGGGAGCTGTTTTTT.